The clone carrying this TCR beta chain was counted at least ten times. Its target is not known. Time point in this sample: pre-sensitization, week 0. Stated treatment: therapeutic diphenylcyclopropenone sensitization with weekly scalp DPC. TCRdb passed the RACE reads through MiXCR, listing each CDR3 protein once. Here the sample spans about 250,000 distinct CDR3 sequences, roughly 7.4% being singletons. These data come from a study of human T cells and chemical hapten exposure. About the research overall: For the roughly 25-week duration of the study, patients were given weekly doses of diphenylcyclopropenone on the scalp. Patches with 0.01% DPC went on the upper back, and the tests were read at 6 days. Findings of the study overall: The formation of large CDR3 similarity clusters by expanded TCRs significantly exceeded that of controls.

This CDR3 is built from 14 residues. V was trimmed by 8 bases and J by 0 bases, leaving 13 bases between them. From germline, CDR1 is MNHNY and CDR2 SVGAGI (reference sequence). Sequences were derived from whole blood, sampled in connection with sensitization to the hapten diphenylcyclopropenone (DPC). This sequence was found in a man aged 18 to 29 with alopecia areata. Some clones in this sample may be carry-over from other donors' samples. The V call is TRBV6-6, the J call TRBJ1-2; D is uncertain. This CDR3 is CASEEDPTNYGYTF. Here the CDR3 DNA reads TGTGCCAGCGAAGAAGACCCTACTAACTATGGCTACACCTTC.